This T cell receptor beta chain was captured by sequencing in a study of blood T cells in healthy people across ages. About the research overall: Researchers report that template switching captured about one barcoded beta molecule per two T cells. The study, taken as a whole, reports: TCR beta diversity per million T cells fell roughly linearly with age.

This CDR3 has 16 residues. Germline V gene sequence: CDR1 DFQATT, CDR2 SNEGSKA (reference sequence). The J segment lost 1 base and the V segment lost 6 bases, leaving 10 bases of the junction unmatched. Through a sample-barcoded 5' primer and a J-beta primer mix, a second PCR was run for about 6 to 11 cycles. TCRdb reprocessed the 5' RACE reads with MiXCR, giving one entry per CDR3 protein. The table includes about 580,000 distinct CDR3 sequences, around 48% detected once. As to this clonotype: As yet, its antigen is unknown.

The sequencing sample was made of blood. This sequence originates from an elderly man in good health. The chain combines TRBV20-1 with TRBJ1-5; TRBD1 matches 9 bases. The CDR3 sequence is CSAAGTGRASNQPQHF. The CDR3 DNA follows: TGCAGTGCGGCCGGGACAGGGAGGGCGAGCAATCAGCCCCAGCATTTT.